The T cell receptor (beta chain) under discussion was sequenced for a study of response to subunit inactivated influenza vaccine. From the RT-PCR reads, TCRdb called clonotypes with MiXCR, one entry per CDR3 protein. Among just under 550,000 distinct CDR3 sequences listed, roughly a quarter were seen once. The germline V gene has CDR1 MNHEY and CDR2 SVGEGT. J lost 0 bases, V lost 2 bases, and 13 bases had no gene match. The CDR3 spans 18 residues. These same records also appear under a second study, on T cells expressing NK-cell markers. From that paper: For TCR beta, cDNA was produced by 5'RACE template switching with UMIs. Sorted CD3+CD56-NKG2C+, CD3+CD56+NKG2C- and CD3+CD56+NKG2C+ T cells were the source of the TCR beta repertoires. Seropositivity for HCMV was found in seven of the eight sequenced donors, with one seronegative. It remained uncertain whether the expanded NKG2C+ T cell clones were specific for HCMV antigens.

The sequence was obtained from a man aged 50 to 60 who received an inactivated influenza vaccine. Sample: CD4+ T cells sorted from PBMCs, taken about 11 days after vaccination. The chain couples TRBV6-2 or TRBV6-3 to TRBJ2-7; 7 nucleotides line up with TRBD2. This chain's CDR3 is CASSYPRVSSGNSYEQYF. CDR3 nucleotide sequence: TGTGCCAGCAGTTACCCGAGGGTCTCTAGCGGAAACTCCTACGAGCAGTACTTC.